These 16 T cell receptor beta chains share one sample of origin, sequenced in a study of regulatory T cells in long-lasting Graves disease. Time point reported: persistent/refractory GD, antithyroid drugs over 5 years with positive TRAb. PBMCs were the source of the RNA used for TCR sequencing. Building the TCR beta libraries relied on iRepertoire HTBI primers, and CDR3 regions underwent Arm-PCR. TCRdb processed the multiplex PCR reads anew with MiXCR; each CDR3 protein has one entry. Among 600,000 to 850,000 distinct CDR3 sequences listed, around 30% were seen once. Sequenced material: peripheral blood mononuclear cells (PBMCs), taken when the disease was refractory, from a patient treated with antithyroid drugs. The receptors derive from a female donor with Graves disease.

At least ten counts were recorded for this clonotype. This chain uses TRBV2 with TRBJ2-2; D possibly corresponds to TRBD2 (6 bases). The CDR3 covers 17 residues. Germline CDR1 is SNHLY and CDR2 is FYNNEI. V was cut by 7 bases and J by 4 bases, with 22 bases left in between. CDR3 sequence reads: CASNQHRGDVGTGELFF. The CDR3, as DNA: TGTGCCAGCAACCAACACCGCGGGGATGTAGGCACCGGGGAGCTGTTTTTT.

J is TRBJ2-7 and V is TRBV7-2; D perhaps matches TRBD2 (5 bases). The CDR3 has 15 residues. Between the trimmed V and J ends, which lost 5 bases and 0 bases, there was a span of 14 bases. Germline CDR1 SGHTA, CDR2 FQGNSA. This CDR3 is CASSPGYQPSYEQYF. Written as DNA, the CDR3 is TGTGCCAGCAGCCCGGGATACCAACCCTCCTACGAGCAGTACTTC.

In its sample, this clonotype ranks as medium-sized. The V and J genes are TRBV7-8 and TRBJ1-1; D ambiguous. Germline CDR1 reads SGHVS; CDR2 reads FQNEAQ. Trimming took 2 bases from V and 5 from J, leaving 6 bases between them. This CDR3 has 12 residues. The CDR3 nucleotides read TGTGCCAGCAGCTTAACGCGGACTGAAGCTTTCTTT. This gives the protein CASSLTRTEAFF.

About this clonotype: One end of the junction varies from germline; a read error may be responsible. This chain connects TRBV6-2 or TRBV6-3 to TRBJ1-2; 9 bases map to TRBD1. This CDR3 contains 13 residues. CDR1 and CDR2 from the germline V gene are MNHEY and SVGEGT. The CDR3 protein is CASSGTGTYGNTF. Written as DNA, the CDR3 is TGTGCCAGCAGTGGGACAGGGACCTATGGCAACACCTTC.

CDR3 nucleotide sequence: TGTGCCAGCAGCTCATGGACTAAGGAAGAGACCCAGTACTTC. Protein product: CASSSWTKEETQYF. V usage is TRBV7-9 and J usage is TRBJ2-5; D is perhaps TRBD2 (6 bases). This CDR3 is built from 14 residues. Germline CDR1 reads SEHNR; CDR2 reads FQNEAQ (reference sequence). With 4 bases removed from V and 3 bases from J, the gap between germline ends came to 12 bases. The full variable domain, with the rest looked up from reference TRBV7-9 and TRBJ2-5, is DTGVSQNPRHKITKRGQNVTFRCDPISEHNRLYWYRQTLGQGPEFLTYFQNEAQLEKSRLLSDRFSAERPKGSFSTLEIQRTEQGDSAMYLCASSSWTKEETQYFGPGTRLLVL.

In this sample, this clonotype turned up a few times. The chain joins TRBV6-1 to TRBJ1-1, with TRBD1 matching 8 bases. This CDR3 comprises 16 residues. In germline, CDR1 is MNHNS, CDR2 SASEGT. The V segment lost 6 bases and the J segment 2 bases; nucleotides outside the gene matches: 11. CDR3 protein: CASSHGQGRINTEAFF. As DNA, the CDR3 is TGTGCCAGCAGCCACGGACAGGGTCGAATAAACACTGAAGCTTTCTTT.

This chain connects TRBV6-1 to TRBJ2-5; possibly TRBD1 for D (5 bases). CDR1 and CDR2 (germline): MNHNS, SASEGT. This CDR3 has 15 residues. V was pared by 6 bases and J by 5 bases, with 19 bases between. CDR3 protein: CASSRTGQGRETQYF. CDR3 nucleotides: TGTGCCAGCAGCCGCACCGGGCAGGGTCGGGAGACCCAGTACTTC.

This rearrangement joins TRBV7-8 to TRBJ1-4, with D perhaps TRBD1 (6 bases). The V end was cut by 2 bases, the J end by 0 bases, with 7 bases between. CDR1 is SGHVS, CDR2 FQNEAQ, per germline. CDR3 size: 15 residues. The CDR3 DNA reads TGTGCCAGCAGCTTACAGGGGACAACTAATGAAAAACTGTTTTTT. It is translated as CASSLQGTTNEKLFF.

This clonotype was seen only a few times. The chain employs TRBV6-2 or TRBV6-3 and TRBJ1-1; no clear D. Germline CDR1 MNHEY, CDR2 SVGEGT. The V and J ends lost 8 bases and 4 bases respectively, with 11 bases between them. CDR3 length: 12 residues. The CDR3 bases are TGTGCCAGCGTTGGGGTGACCACTGAAGCTTTCTTT. It encodes CASVGVTTEAFF.

The chain joins TRBV20-1 to TRBJ2-7; 9 nucleotides agree with TRBD2. V lost 0 bases to trimming and J lost 1 base; unmatched junction nucleotides: 4. This CDR3 spans 15 amino acids. Germline lookup yields CDR1 DFQATT and CDR2 SNEGSKA (reference sequence). This CDR3 reads CSARDYSGSSYEQYF. The CDR3 nucleotides are TGCAGTGCTAGAGACTATAGCGGGAGTTCCTACGAGCAGTACTTC.

This CDR3 is CASSEDRVQPQHF. The CDR3 region has the DNA TGTGCCAGCAGTGAAGACAGGGTTCAGCCCCAGCATTTT. This chain connects TRBV6-1 to TRBJ1-5; tentative D call: TRBD1 (6 bases). This CDR3 comprises 13 residues. Trimming shortened V by 1 base and J by 6 bases, and 7 bases separated the two germline ends. Germline CDR1 and CDR2: MNHNS and SASEGT.

The rearrangement uses TRBV5-1 and TRBJ1-1; D is perhaps TRBD1 (6 bases). Germline V gives CDR1 SGHRS, CDR2 YFSETQ. CDR3 size: 14 residues. The V and J ends lost 3 bases and 10 bases respectively, with 19 bases between them. CDR3 nucleotides: TGCGCCAGCAGCTCCGAGCAGGGGCAGCGAGCAGCTTTCTTT. Translated, it gives CASSSEQGQRAAFF.

The sample holds a few counts of this clonotype. CDR3 DNA: TGTGCCAGCACTCCGACCCTGGGGGGCGCGGGCAATCAGCCCCAGCATTTT. Its translation is CASTPTLGGAGNQPQHF. This rearrangement joins TRBV3-1 to TRBJ1-5; perhaps TRBD1 as D (6 bases). V was trimmed by 7 bases and J by 2 bases, leaving 21 bases between them. This CDR3 region has 17 residues. Germline V lookup: CDR1 LGHDT, CDR2 YNNKEL (reference sequence).

This clonotype was detected ten times or more. The chain joins TRBV27 to TRBJ1-1, with D perhaps TRBD1 (5 bases). Germline loops: CDR1 MNHEY, CDR2 SMNVEV (reference sequence). The CDR3 runs 14 residues. V was cut by 6 bases and J by 2 bases, with 13 bases left in between. CDR3 nucleotide sequence: TGTGCCAGCAGAATACGACAGAAAAACACTGAAGCTTTCTTT. Its translation: CASRIRQKNTEAFF.

The table lists this clonotype with many counts. V and J are TRBV28 and TRBJ1-1; 8 bases match TRBD1. Germline V gene sequence: CDR1 MDHEN, CDR2 SYDVKM. This CDR3 spans 14 amino acids. The V gene end was trimmed by 1 base and the J gene end by 5 bases; junction bases not matched to a gene: 3. Written as DNA, the CDR3 is TGTGCCAGCAGTTTATCAGGGGGCTTTACTGAAGCTTTCTTT. Its translation: CASSLSGGFTEAFF.

This clonotype was observed many times. This chain connects TRBV3-1 to TRBJ2-7; either TRBD1 or TRBD2 may fit D (5 bases each). V was trimmed by 6 bases and J by 0 bases, leaving 9 bases between them. Germline V lookup: CDR1 LGHDT, CDR2 YNNKEL (reference sequence). CDR3 length: 13 amino acids. DNA for the CDR3: TGTGCCAGCAGTCCGGGACCCTCCTACGAGCAGTACTTC. This gives the protein CASSPGPSYEQYF.